This T cell receptor beta chain was identified in a study of cytomegalovirus exposure and HLA in healthy donors. Findings and caveats of the study: Reportedly, HLA-A and HLA-B alleles of most subjects were accurately predicted from TCR beta. Through in vitro validation, a few CMV-associated chains were shown to be specific for CMV antigens. Cytomegalovirus association was assigned to 170 or so TCR beta chains.

Amplification used 60 Vbeta primers and 13 Jbeta primers. The method was immunoSEQ multiplex PCR; TCRdb's version includes in-frame clones alone and lacks a portion of them. Altogether about 120,000 clones are present, 75% being singletons, with the ten largest covering 1.5% to 2%. About this clone itself: Antigen unknown.

There are 14 residues in the CDR3. With V trimmed by 4 bases and J by 7 bases, 8 bases remained unmatched. Per the germline V gene, CDR1 is MNHEY and CDR2 is SMNVEV (reference sequence). The sequencing input was PBMCs. The receptor was isolated from a woman between 18 and 29 years old in good health and CMV-seronegative. V is TRBV27 and J is TRBJ1-2, with 8 positions matching TRBD1. For the CDR3, the DNA is TGTGCCAGCAGTTCTCGGACAGGGACCGGTGGCTACACCTTC. Amino acid sequence: CASSSRTGTGGYTF.